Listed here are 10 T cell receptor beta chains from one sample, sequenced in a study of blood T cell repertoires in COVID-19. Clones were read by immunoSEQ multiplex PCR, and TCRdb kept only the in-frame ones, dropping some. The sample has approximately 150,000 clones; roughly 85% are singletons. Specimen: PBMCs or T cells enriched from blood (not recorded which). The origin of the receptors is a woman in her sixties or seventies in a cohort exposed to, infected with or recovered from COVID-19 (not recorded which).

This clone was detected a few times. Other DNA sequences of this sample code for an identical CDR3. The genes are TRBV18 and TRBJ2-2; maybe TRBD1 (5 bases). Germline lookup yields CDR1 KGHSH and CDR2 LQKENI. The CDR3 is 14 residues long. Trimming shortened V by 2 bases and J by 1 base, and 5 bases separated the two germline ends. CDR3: CASSPDRNTGELFF. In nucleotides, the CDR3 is TGTGCCAGCTCACCAGACAGGAACACCGGGGAGCTGTTTTTT.

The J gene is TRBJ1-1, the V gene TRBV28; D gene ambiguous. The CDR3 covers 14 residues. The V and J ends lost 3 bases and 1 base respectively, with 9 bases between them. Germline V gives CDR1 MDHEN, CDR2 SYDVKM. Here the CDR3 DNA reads TGTGCCAGCAGTTTGGTACTTCGGAACACTGAAGCTTTCTTT. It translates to CASSLVLRNTEAFF.

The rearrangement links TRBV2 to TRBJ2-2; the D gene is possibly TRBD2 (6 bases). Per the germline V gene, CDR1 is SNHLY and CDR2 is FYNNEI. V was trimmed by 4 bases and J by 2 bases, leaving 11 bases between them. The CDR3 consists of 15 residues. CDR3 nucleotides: TGTGCCAGCAGTGTGGAGGGAATAAACACCGGGGAGCTGTTTTTT. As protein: CASSVEGINTGELFF.

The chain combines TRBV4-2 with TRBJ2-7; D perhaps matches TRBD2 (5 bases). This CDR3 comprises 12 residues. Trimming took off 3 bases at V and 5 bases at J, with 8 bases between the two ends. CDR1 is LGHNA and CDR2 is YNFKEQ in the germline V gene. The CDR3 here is CASSHFGDEQYF. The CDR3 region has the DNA TGTGCCAGCAGCCATTTCGGGGACGAGCAGTACTTC.

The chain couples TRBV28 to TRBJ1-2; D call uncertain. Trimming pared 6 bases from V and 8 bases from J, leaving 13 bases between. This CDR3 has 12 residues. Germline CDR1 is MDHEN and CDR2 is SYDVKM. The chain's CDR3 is CASSSRFLGYTF. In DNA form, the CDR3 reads TGTGCCAGCAGCTCCAGGTTTTTAGGCTACACCTTC.

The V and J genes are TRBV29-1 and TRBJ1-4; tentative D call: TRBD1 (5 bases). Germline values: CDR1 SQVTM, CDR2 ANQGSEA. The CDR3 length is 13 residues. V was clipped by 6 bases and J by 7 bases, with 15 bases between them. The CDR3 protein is CSVYTGLGEKLFF. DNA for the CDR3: TGCAGCGTCTATACAGGATTAGGTGAAAAACTGTTTTTT.

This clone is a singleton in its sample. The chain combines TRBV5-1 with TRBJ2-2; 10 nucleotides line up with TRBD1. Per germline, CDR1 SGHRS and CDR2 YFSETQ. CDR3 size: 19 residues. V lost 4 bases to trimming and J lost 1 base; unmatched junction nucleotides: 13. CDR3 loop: CASSARTGGRVLNTGELFF. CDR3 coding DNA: TGCGCCAGCAGCGCCCGGACAGGGGGGCGTGTCTTGAACACCGGGGAGCTGTTTTTT.

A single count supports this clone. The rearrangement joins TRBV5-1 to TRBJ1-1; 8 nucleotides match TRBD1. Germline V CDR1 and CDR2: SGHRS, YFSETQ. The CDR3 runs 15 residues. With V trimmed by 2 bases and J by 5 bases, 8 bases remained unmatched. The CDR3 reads CASSFMGQGATEAFF. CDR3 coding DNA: TGCGCCAGCAGCTTTATGGGGCAGGGGGCTACTGAAGCTTTCTTT.

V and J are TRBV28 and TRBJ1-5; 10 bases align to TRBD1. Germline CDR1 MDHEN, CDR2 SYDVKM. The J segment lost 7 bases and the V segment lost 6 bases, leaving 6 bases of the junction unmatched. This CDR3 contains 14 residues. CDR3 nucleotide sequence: TGTGCCAGCAGGACAGGGGGCGCGGTCCAGCCCCAGCATTTT. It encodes CASRTGGAVQPQHF.

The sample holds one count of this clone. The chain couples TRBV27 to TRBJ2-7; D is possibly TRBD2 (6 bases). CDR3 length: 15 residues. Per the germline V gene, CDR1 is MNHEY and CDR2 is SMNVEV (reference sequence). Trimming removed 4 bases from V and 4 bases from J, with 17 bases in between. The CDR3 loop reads CASSSGVRIGYEQYF. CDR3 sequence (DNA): TGTGCCAGCAGTTCGGGGGTTCGGATCGGGTACGAGCAGTACTTC.